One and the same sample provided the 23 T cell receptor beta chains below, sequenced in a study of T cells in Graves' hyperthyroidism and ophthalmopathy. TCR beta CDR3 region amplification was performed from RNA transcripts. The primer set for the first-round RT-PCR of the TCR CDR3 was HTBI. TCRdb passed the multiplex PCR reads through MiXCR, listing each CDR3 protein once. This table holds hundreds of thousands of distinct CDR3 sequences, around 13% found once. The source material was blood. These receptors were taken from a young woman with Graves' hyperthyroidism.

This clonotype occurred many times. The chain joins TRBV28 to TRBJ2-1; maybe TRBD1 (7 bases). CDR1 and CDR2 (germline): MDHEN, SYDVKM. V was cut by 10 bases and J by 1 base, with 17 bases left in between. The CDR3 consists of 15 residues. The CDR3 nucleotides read TGTGCCACTCGGACAGGAGGGTTATCCTACAATGAGCAGTTCTTC. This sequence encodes CATRTGGLSYNEQFF.

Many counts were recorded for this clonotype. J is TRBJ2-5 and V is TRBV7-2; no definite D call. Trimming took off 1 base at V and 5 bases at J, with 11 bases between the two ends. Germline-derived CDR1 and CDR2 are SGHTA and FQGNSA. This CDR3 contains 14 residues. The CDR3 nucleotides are TGTGCCAGCAGCTTAGGGCAGATCCAGGAGACCCAGTACTTC. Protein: CASSLGQIQETQYF.

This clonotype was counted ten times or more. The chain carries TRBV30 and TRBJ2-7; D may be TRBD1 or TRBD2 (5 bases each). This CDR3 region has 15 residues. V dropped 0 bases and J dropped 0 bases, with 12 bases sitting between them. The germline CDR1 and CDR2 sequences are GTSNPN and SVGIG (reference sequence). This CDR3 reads CAWSVVAGSSYEQYF. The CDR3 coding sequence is TGTGCCTGGAGTGTTGTAGCAGGGAGCTCCTACGAGCAGTACTTC.

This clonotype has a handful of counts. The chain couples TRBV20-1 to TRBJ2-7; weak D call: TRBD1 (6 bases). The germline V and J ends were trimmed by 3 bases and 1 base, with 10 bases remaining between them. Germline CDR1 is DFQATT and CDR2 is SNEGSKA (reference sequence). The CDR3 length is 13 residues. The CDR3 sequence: CSARNRVSYEQYF. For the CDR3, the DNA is TGCAGTGCTAGGAACAGGGTTTCCTACGAGCAGTACTTC.

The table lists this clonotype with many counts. CDR3 nucleotides: TGTGCCAGCAGTCCCCACAGGACAGGGGTGAGTGGCTACACCTTC. Its translation: CASSPHRTGVSGYTF. The chain has TRBV12-3 or TRBV12-4 and TRBJ1-2, with 9 bases aligning to TRBD1. This CDR3 has 15 amino acids. Germline trimming cut 5 bases from V and 7 bases from J; bases unmatched to any gene: 11.

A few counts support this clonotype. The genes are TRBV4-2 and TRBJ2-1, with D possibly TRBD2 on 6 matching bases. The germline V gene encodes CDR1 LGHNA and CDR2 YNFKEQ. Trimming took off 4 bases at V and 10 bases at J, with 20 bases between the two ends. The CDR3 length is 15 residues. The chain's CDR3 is CASSPGGGRGSEQFF. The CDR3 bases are TGTGCCAGCAGCCCCGGAGGTGGTCGGGGGAGCGAGCAGTTCTTC.

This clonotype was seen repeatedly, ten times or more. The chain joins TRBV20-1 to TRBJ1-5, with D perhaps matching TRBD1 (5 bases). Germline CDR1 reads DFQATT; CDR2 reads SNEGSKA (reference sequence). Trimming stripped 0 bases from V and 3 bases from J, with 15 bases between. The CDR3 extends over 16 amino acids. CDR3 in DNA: TGCAGTGCTAGAGATGGAGGACTGGGGGTCAATCAGCCCCAGCATTTT. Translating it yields CSARDGGLGVNQPQHF.

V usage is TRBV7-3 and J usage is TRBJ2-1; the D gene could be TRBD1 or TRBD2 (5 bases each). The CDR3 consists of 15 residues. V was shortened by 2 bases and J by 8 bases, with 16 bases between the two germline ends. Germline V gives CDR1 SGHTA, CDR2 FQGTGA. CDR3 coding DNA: TGTGCCAGCAGCTTATCCGGGACCGGAGGCGATGAGCAGTTCTTC. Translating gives CASSLSGTGGDEQFF.

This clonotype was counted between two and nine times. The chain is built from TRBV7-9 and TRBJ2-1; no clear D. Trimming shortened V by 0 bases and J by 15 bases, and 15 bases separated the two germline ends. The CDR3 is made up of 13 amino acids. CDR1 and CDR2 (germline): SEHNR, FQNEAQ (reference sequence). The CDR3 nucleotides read TGTGCCAGCAGCTTAGCCGGGCCTCAGCCGGGGTTCTTC. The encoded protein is CASSLAGPQPGFF.

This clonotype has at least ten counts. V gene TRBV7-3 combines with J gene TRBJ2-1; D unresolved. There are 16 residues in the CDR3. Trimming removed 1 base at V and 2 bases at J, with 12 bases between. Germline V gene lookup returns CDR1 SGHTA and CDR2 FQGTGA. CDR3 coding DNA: TGTGCCAGCAGCTTAAACCCTACCCTTGCCTACAATGAGCAGTTCTTC. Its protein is CASSLNPTLAYNEQFF.

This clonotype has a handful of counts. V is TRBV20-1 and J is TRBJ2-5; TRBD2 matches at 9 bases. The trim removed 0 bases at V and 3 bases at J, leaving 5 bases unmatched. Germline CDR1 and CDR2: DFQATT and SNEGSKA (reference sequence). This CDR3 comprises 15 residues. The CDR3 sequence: CSARERLAVEETQYF. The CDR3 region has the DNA TGCAGTGCTAGAGAACGACTAGCGGTGGAAGAGACCCAGTACTTC.

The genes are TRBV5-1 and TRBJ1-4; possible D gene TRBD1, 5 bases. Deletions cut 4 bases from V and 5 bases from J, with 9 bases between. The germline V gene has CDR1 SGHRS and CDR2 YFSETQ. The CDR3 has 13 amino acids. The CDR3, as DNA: TGCGCCAGCAGCGGGGGATCCAATGAAAAACTGTTTTTT. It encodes CASSGGSNEKLFF. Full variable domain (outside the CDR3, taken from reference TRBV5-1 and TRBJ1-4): KAGVTQTPRYLIKTRGQQVTLSCSPISGHRSVSWYQQTPGQGLQFLFEYFSETQRNKGNFPGRFSGRQFSNSRSEMNVSTLELGDSALYLCASSGGSNEKLFFGSGTQLSVL.

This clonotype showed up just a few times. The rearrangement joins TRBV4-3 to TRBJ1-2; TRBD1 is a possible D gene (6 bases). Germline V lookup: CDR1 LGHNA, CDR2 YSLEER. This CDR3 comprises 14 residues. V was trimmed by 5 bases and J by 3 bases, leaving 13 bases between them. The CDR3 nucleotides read TGCGCCAGCAGCTCCCAGACAGGCGACTATGGCTACACCTTC. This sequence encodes CASSSQTGDYGYTF.

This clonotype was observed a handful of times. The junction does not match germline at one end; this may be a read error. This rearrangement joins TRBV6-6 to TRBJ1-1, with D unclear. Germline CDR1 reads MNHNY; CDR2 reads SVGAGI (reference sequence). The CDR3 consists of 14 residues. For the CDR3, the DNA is TGTGCCGGCAGTTACTCGAGAGGGAACACTGAAGCTTTCTTT. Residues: CAGSYSRGNTEAFF.

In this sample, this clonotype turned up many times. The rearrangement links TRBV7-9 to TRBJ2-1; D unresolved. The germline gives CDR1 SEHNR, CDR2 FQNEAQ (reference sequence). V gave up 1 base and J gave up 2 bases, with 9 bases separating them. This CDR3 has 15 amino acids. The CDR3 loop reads CASSLGAATYNEQFF. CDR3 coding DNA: TGTGCCAGCAGCTTAGGCGCAGCCACCTACAATGAGCAGTTCTTC.

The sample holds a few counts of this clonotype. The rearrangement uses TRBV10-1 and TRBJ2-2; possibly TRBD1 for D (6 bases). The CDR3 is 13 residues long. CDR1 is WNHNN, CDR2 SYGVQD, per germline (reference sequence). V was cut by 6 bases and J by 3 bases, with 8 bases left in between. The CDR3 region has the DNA TGCGCCAGCAGCGGACAGTACACCGGGGAGCTGTTTTTT. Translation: CASSGQYTGELFF.

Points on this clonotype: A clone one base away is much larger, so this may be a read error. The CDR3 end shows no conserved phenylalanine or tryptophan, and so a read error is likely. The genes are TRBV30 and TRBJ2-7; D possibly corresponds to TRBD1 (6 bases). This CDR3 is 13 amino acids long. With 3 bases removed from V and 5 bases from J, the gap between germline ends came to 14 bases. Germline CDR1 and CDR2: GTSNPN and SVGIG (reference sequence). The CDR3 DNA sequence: TGTGCCTGGAGGCTTGAGGGGGTCCACGAGCAGTACCTC. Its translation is CAWRLEGVHEQYL.

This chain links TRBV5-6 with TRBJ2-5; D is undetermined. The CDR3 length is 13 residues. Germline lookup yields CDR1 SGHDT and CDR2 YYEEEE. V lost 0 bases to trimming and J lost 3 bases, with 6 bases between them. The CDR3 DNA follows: TGTGCCAGCAGCTTGGACTTAAAAGAGACCCAGTACTTC. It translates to CASSLDLKETQYF.

CDR3 nucleotides: TGCAGTGCTAGAGATCACCTAGCGGGAGGAGGTGTCTGGCAGTTCTTC. It is translated as CSARDHLAGGGVWQFF. The chain is built from TRBV20-1 and TRBJ2-1; 11 nucleotides match TRBD2. The CDR3 has 16 amino acids. Germline loops: CDR1 DFQATT, CDR2 SNEGSKA (reference sequence). The junction had 13 bases not matched to a gene; V was cut back by 0 bases and J by 12 bases.

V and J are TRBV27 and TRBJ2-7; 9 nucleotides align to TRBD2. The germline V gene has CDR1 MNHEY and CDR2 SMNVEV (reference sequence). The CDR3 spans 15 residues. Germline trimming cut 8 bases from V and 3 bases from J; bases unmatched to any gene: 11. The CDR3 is CASRPLAGQVYEQYF. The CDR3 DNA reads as TGTGCCAGCCGCCCCCTAGCGGGACAAGTCTACGAGCAGTACTTC.

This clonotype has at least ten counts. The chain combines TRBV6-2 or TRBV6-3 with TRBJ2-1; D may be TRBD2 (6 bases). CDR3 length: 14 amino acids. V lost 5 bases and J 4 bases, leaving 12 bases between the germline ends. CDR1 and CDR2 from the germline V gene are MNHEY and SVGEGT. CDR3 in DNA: TGTGCCAGCAGTACCCTGGACTATTACAATGAGCAGTTCTTC. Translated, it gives CASSTLDYYNEQFF.

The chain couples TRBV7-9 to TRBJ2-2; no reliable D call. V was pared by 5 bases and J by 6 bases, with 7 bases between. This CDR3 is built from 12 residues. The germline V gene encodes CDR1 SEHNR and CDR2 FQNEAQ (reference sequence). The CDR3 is CASSERSGELFF. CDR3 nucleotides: TGTGCCAGCAGCGAGAGATCCGGGGAGCTGTTTTTT.

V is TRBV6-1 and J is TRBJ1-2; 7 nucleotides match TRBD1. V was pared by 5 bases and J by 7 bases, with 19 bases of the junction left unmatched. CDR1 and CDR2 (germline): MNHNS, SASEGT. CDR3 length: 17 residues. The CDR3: CASSYGAGTAARRGYTF. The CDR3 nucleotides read TGTGCCAGCAGTTACGGAGCAGGGACAGCGGCGAGGCGTGGCTACACCTTC.